One and the same sample provided the 7 T cell receptor beta chains below, sequenced in a study of blood T cell repertoires in COVID-19. The protocol was immunoSEQ multiplex PCR, while the TCRdb copy is restricted to in-frame clones and leaves out a portion. The sample holds tens of thousands of clones, 85% to 95% seen once. Sequencing used peripheral blood. The receptors derive from a man in his 60s with active or convalescent COVID-19.

This sequence joins TRBV19 and TRBJ1-2; 7 bases are shared with TRBD1. There are 15 residues in the CDR3. Germline lookup yields CDR1 LNHDA and CDR2 SQIVND (reference sequence). J was trimmed by 8 bases and V by 3 bases; bases with no gene match: 12. CDR3 DNA sequence: TGTGCCAGTAGTATTACAGGGGTCCTACGTGGAGGCTACACCTTC. Translated: CASSITGVLRGGYTF.

This clone was seen only a few times. The chain employs TRBV5-4 and TRBJ2-1; perhaps TRBD2 as D (5 bases). This CDR3 has 15 residues. The V gene lost 4 bases and the J gene lost 5 bases, with 16 bases spanning the gap. The germline V gene encodes CDR1 SGHNT and CDR2 YYREEE (reference sequence). The CDR3 spells CASSEEVGSHNEQFF. In nucleotides, the CDR3 is TGTGCCAGCAGCGAGGAGGTGGGGTCGCACAATGAGCAGTTCTTC. Variable domain in full (rest from reference TRBV5-4 and TRBJ2-1): ETGVTQSPTHLIKTRGQQVTLRCSSQSGHNTVSWYQQALGQGPQFIFQYYREEENGRGNFPPRFSGLQFPNYSSELNVNALELDDSALYLCASSEEVGSHNEQFFGPGTRLTVL.

V usage is TRBV25-1 and J usage is TRBJ2-3; 10 bases are a match to TRBD2. Unmatched junction bases numbered 11, after V lost 5 bases and J lost 0 bases. The CDR3 has 18 residues. CDR1 is MGHDK and CDR2 is SYGVNS in the germline V gene. The CDR3 spells CASSPPTGTSDSTDTQYF. Here the CDR3 DNA reads TGTGCCAGCAGTCCACCTACCGGGACTAGCGATAGCACAGATACGCAGTATTTT. Full variable domain (remainder filled in from reference TRBV25-1 and TRBJ2-3): EADIYQTPRYLVIGTGKKITLECSQTMGHDKMYWYQQDPGMELHLIHYSYGVNSTEKGDLSSESTVSRIRTEHFPLTLESARPSHTSQYLCASSPPTGTSDSTDTQYFGPGTRLTVL.

The rearrangement uses TRBV6-5 and TRBJ2-1, with D possibly TRBD1 on 5 matching bases. Trimming took 6 bases from V and 7 from J, leaving 7 bases between them. Per the germline V gene, CDR1 is MNHEY and CDR2 is SVGAGI. This CDR3 spans 11 amino acids. The CDR3 DNA is TGTGCCAGCAGAGCAGGGAATGAGCAGTTCTTC. The encoded protein is CASRAGNEQFF.

The J gene is TRBJ2-7, the V gene TRBV28, with 7 positions matching TRBD1. Germline V lookup: CDR1 MDHEN, CDR2 SYDVKM. The V gene end was trimmed by 6 bases and the J gene end by 6 bases; junction bases not matched to a gene: 29. The CDR3 sequence is 20 residues long. The CDR3 bases are TGTGCCAGCAGCTGGGACAGAGACAGGGAAAGAGGCTACACGGGTACCGAGCAGTACTTC. It translates to CASSWDRDRERGYTGTEQYF.

The chain employs TRBV9 and TRBJ2-7, with no clear D. This CDR3 contains 12 residues. Germline V gene data show CDR1 as SGDLS and CDR2 as YYNGEE. V was trimmed by 4 bases and J by 3 bases, leaving 8 bases between them. CDR3 sequence: CASSPGFYEQYF. As DNA, the CDR3 is TGTGCCAGCAGCCCCGGGTTCTACGAGCAGTACTTC.

V is TRBV6-5 and J is TRBJ1-1; tentative D call: TRBD1 (6 bases). Looked up from germline, CDR1 is MNHEY and CDR2 is SVGAGI. This CDR3 has 15 residues. V gave up 6 bases and J gave up 3 bases, with 17 bases separating them. CDR3 region: CASSSRGGAYTEAFF. CDR3 sequence (DNA): TGTGCCAGCAGCTCCAGGGGTGGGGCCTACACTGAAGCTTTCTTT.